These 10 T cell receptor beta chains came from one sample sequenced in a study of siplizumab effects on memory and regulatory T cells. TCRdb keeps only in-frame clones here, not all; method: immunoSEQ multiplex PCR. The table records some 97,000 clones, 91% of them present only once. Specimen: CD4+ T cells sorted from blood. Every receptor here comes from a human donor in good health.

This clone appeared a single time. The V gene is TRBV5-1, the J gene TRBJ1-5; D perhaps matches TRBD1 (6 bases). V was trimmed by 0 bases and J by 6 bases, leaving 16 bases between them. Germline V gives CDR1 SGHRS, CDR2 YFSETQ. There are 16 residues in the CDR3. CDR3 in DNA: TGCGCCAGCAGCTTGGATGGACAGACCCAATTTCAGCCCCAGCATTTT. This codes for CASSLDGQTQFQPQHF.

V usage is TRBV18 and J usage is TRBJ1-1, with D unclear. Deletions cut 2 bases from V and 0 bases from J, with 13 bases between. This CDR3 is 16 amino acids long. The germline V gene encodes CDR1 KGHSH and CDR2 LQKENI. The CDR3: CASSPYSRSLNTEAFF. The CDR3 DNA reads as TGTGCCAGCTCACCATATTCGCGCAGCCTGAACACTGAAGCTTTCTTT.

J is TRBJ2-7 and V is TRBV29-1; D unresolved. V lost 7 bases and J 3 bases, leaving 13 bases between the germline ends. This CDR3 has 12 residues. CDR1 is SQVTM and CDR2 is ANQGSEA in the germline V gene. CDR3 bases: TGCAGCGCCTCAAAACCGGACTACGAGCAGTACTTC. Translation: CSASKPDYEQYF.

The CDR3 loop reads CAWSGTSSYTQYF. The CDR3 bases are TGTGCCTGGAGTGGGACTAGTTCCTATACGCAGTATTTT. The chain joins TRBV30 to TRBJ2-3; TRBD2 aligns across 7 bases. J lost 7 bases, V lost 1 base, and 5 bases had no gene match. This CDR3 spans 13 amino acids. Germline V lookup: CDR1 GTSNPN, CDR2 SVGIG (reference sequence).

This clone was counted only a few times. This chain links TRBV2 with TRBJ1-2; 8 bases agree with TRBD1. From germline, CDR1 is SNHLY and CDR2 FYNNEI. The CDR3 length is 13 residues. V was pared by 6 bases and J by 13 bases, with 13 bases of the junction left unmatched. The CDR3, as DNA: TGTGCCAGCAGGGGAGGGACAGGTCTTCTGGGCACCTTC. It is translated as CASRGGTGLLGTF.

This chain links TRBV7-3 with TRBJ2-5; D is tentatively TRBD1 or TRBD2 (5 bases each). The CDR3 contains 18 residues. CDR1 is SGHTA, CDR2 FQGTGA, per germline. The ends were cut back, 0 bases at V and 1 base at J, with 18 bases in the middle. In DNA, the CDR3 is TGTGCCAGCAGCTTAACCGGGGCTCGGGGTGCCTTCCAAGAGACCCAGTACTTC. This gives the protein CASSLTGARGAFQETQYF.

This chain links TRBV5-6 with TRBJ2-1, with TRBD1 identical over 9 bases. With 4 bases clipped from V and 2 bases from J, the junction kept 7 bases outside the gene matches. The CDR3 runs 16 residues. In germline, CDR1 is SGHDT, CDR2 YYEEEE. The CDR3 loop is CASSADRGGPYNEQFF. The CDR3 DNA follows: TGTGCCAGCAGCGCGGACAGGGGCGGACCCTACAATGAGCAGTTCTTC.

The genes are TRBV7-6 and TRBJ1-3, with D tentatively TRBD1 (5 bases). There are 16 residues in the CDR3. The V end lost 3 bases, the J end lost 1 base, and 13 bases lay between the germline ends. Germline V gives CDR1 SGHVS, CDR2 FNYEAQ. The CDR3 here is CASSFAGGGSGNTIYF. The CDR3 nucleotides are TGTGCCAGCAGCTTTGCGGGTGGGGGTTCTGGAAACACCATATATTTT.

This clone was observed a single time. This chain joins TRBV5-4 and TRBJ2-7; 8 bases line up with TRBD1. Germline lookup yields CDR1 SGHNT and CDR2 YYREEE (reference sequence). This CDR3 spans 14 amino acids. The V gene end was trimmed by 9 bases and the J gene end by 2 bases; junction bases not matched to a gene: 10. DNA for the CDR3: TGTGCCACTCCTTCGGACAGGGCAGCCTACGAGCAGTACTTC. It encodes CATPSDRAAYEQYF.

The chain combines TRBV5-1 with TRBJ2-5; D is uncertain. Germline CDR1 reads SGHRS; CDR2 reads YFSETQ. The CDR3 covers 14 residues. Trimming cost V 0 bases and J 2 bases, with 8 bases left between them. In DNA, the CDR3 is TGCGCCAGCAGCTTGGGTCGGATACAAGAGACCCAGTACTTC. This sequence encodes CASSLGRIQETQYF. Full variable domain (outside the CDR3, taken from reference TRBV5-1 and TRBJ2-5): KAGVTQTPRYLIKTRGQQVTLSCSPISGHRSVSWYQQTPGQGLQFLFEYFSETQRNKGNFPGRFSGRQFSNSRSEMNVSTLELGDSALYLCASSLGRIQETQYFGPGTRLLVL.